The 8 T cell receptor beta chains below were found in one sample sequenced in a study of cytomegalovirus exposure and HLA in healthy donors. The study ran its PCR with 60 Vbeta and 13 Jbeta primers. Clones were read by immunoSEQ multiplex PCR, and TCRdb kept only the in-frame ones, dropping some. The repertoire holds fewer than 200,000 clones, with around 74% as singletons. Sequenced sample: PBMCs. These receptors came from a female donor in good health and CMV-seronegative.

CDR3 nucleotide sequence: TGCGCCAGCAGCTGGGGAGGGACAGGGGCCAACGAGCAGTACTTC. Its protein is CASSWGGTGANEQYF. J is TRBJ2-7 and V is TRBV5-1, with TRBD1 matching 10 bases. CDR1 and CDR2 from the germline V gene are SGHRS and YFSETQ. The trim removed 3 bases at V and 5 bases at J, leaving 8 bases unmatched. This CDR3 region has 15 residues.

This chain uses TRBV6-1 with TRBJ2-1, with D tentatively TRBD2 (6 bases). Trimming removed 7 bases from V and 9 bases from J, with 13 bases in between. This CDR3 is built from 12 residues. Germline CDR1 is MNHNS and CDR2 is SASEGT. The CDR3 DNA follows: TGTGCCAGCAACCCGGGAGTGGCTGAGCAGTTCTTC. Protein sequence: CASNPGVAEQFF.

The V and J genes are TRBV19 and TRBJ1-5; 10 bases map to TRBD1. The junction had 3 bases not matched to a gene; V was cut back by 6 bases and J by 1 base. Germline V lookup: CDR1 LNHDA, CDR2 SQIVND (reference sequence). This CDR3 spans 15 amino acids. CDR3 region: CASRGTGESNQPQHF. The CDR3 bases are TGTGCCAGTAGGGGGACAGGGGAAAGCAATCAGCCCCAGCATTTT.

The chain recombines TRBV30 with TRBJ2-7; TRBD2 aligns across 7 bases. Per the germline V gene, CDR1 is GTSNPN and CDR2 is SVGIG (reference sequence). This CDR3 is 14 amino acids long. V shed 4 bases and J 2 bases; nucleotides not matched to a gene: 8. CDR3 amino acids: CAWTGRAGAYEQYF. The CDR3 DNA is TGTGCCTGGACAGGGAGGGCGGGGGCCTACGAGCAGTACTTC.

The genes are TRBV5-1 and TRBJ2-5, with TRBD1 as a possible D gene (5 bases). Germline V gene lookup returns CDR1 SGHRS and CDR2 YFSETQ. V lost 0 bases and J lost 3, with 9 bases in between. This CDR3 spans 14 amino acids. This CDR3 reads CASSLGTGEETQYF. For the CDR3, the DNA is TGCGCCAGCAGCTTGGGAACAGGCGAAGAGACCCAGTACTTC. The variable domain in full, completed from reference TRBV5-1 and TRBJ2-5, reads KAGVTQTPRYLIKTRGQQVTLSCSPISGHRSVSWYQQTPGQGLQFLFEYFSETQRNKGNFPGRFSGRQFSNSRSEMNVSTLELGDSALYLCASSLGTGEETQYFGPGTRLLVL.

This clone was recorded a few times. The chain joins TRBV4-2 to TRBJ1-4; 8 nucleotides line up with TRBD1. Trimming took 1 base from V and 9 from J; bases not matched to a gene: 16. The germline V gene encodes CDR1 LGHNA and CDR2 YNFKEQ. This CDR3 has 18 amino acids. In nucleotides, the CDR3 is TGTGCCAGCAGCCAAGGAGGCAGGGGGCAGGAAGGTGGGCAAAAACTGTTTTTT. Protein: CASSQGGRGQEGGQKLFF.

This clone occurred once. This chain links TRBV5-1 with TRBJ1-4, with TRBD1 matching 7 bases. Trimming removed 4 bases from V and 7 bases from J; junction bases left unmatched: 16. Germline assignment: CDR1 SGHRS and CDR2 YFSETQ. This CDR3 is built from 17 residues. CDR3 amino acids: CASSTRWQGEGGEKLFF. In DNA, the CDR3 is TGCGCCAGCAGCACACGATGGCAGGGGGAAGGGGGTGAAAAACTGTTTTTT. The full variable domain, completed using reference TRBV5-1 and TRBJ1-4, is KAGVTQTPRYLIKTRGQQVTLSCSPISGHRSVSWYQQTPGQGLQFLFEYFSETQRNKGNFPGRFSGRQFSNSRSEMNVSTLELGDSALYLCASSTRWQGEGGEKLFFGSGTQLSVL.

The CDR3 DNA follows: TGTGCCAGTAGTGTTGCCGGGACAGGGTCTGAAGCTTTCTTT. It translates to CASSVAGTGSEAFF. V is TRBV19 and J is TRBJ1-1, with 9 bases aligning to TRBD1. J lost 6 bases, V lost 5 bases, and 7 bases had no gene match. The CDR3 spans 14 residues. Germline loops: CDR1 LNHDA, CDR2 SQIVND (reference sequence).